A single sample gave rise to the 9 T cell receptor beta chains below, sequenced in a study of CD8+CD57+ T cells in acquired aplastic anemia. In patients chosen for sequencing, flow cytometry had shown CD8+CD57+ cell expansion. CDR3 and TCR beta VDJ profiling relied on genomic DNA as the template. MiXCR, applied by TCRdb to the reads, yields one record per CDR3 protein. The table includes about half a million distinct CDR3 sequences, roughly 34% detected once. The specimen was sorted CD4+, CD8+, or CD8+CD57+ T cells (not recorded which) from PBMCs. All receptors come from a human donor with aplastic anemia.

There are a few counts of this clonotype. The rearrangement joins TRBV20-1 to TRBJ2-7, with 7 nucleotides matching TRBD2. The CDR3 has 16 residues. Germline CDR1 is DFQATT and CDR2 is SNEGSKA (reference sequence). The ends lost 3 bases at V and 7 bases at J; junction bases unmatched: 18. This chain's CDR3 is CSARADLVGRPREQYF. The DNA for the CDR3 is TGCAGTGCTAGGGCCGATCTTGTCGGGAGGCCGAGGGAGCAGTACTTC.

The rearrangement uses TRBV7-2 and TRBJ2-4, with 8 bases aligning to TRBD2. J gave up 7 bases and V 3 bases, and 5 bases lay outside the gene matches. The CDR3 is 14 amino acids. Germline V gene lookup returns CDR1 SGHTA and CDR2 FQGNSA. The CDR3 DNA sequence: TGTGCCAGCAGCTTTGGAGCGGGGGATAACATTCAGTACTTC. Its protein product is CASSFGAGDNIQYF.

The V call is TRBV9, the J call TRBJ2-5; either TRBD1 or TRBD2 may supply D (7 bases each). The length of the CDR3 is 15 residues. V lost 0 bases and J lost 5, with 14 bases in between. Germline V gene lookup returns CDR1 SGDLS and CDR2 YYNGEE. The CDR3 DNA reads TGTGCCAGCAGCGTAGTCCAGGGGGGGCCGGAGACCCAGTACTTC. Its protein is CASSVVQGGPETQYF.

V is TRBV28 and J is TRBJ2-7; 7 nucleotides line up with TRBD2. Losses at the gene ends were 1 base for V and 6 bases for J; bases not matched to a gene: 6. The CDR3 runs to 14 residues. Per the germline V gene, CDR1 is MDHEN and CDR2 is SYDVKM. DNA for the CDR3: TGTGCCAGCAGTTTATTGGGGGGGTTGGGCGAGCAGTACTTC. Translation: CASSLLGGLGEQYF.

This clonotype was seen a handful of times. This chain joins TRBV12-3 or TRBV12-4 and TRBJ2-4, with 7 bases aligning to TRBD1. The CDR3 totals 16 residues. Trimming at V came to 8 bases and at J to 0 bases, leaving 10 bases not matched to a gene. CDR3 loop: CASLSRGTGAKNIQYF. The CDR3 region has the DNA TGTGCCAGCCTCTCCAGGGGGACGGGAGCCAAAAACATTCAGTACTTC.

This clonotype was detected only a few times. The DNA of the CDR3 is TGTGCCAGCAGTTACCGAGGACCGGGGAGCAATCAGCCCCAGCATTTT. Protein: CASSYRGPGSNQPQHF. The V gene is TRBV6-5, the J gene TRBJ1-5; the D is unclear. V was clipped by 2 bases and J by 1 base, with 12 bases between them. CDR1 and CDR2 (germline): MNHEY, SVGAGI. This CDR3 has 16 amino acids.

The V gene is TRBV15, the J gene TRBJ1-6, with D unresolved. Trimming took 5 bases from V and 0 from J, leaving 5 bases between them. CDR1 and CDR2 (germline): LNHNV, YYDKDF (reference sequence). The CDR3 extends over 14 amino acids. The CDR3 nucleotides are TGTGCCACCAGCCCTCGCTCCTATAATTCACCCCTCCACTTT. Translation gives CATSPRSYNSPLHF.

A few counts support this clonotype. The chain has TRBV2 and TRBJ2-1; a possible D gene is TRBD2 (5 bases). Germline V gene sequence: CDR1 SNHLY, CDR2 FYNNEI. This CDR3 is 14 amino acids long. Trimming took off 6 bases at V and 4 bases at J, with 13 bases between the two ends. The CDR3 reads CASSRELLYNEQFF. The CDR3 coding sequence is TGTGCCAGCAGCCGGGAACTCTTATACAATGAGCAGTTCTTC.

This clonotype was counted at least ten times. The gene calls are TRBV5-1 and TRBJ2-7; the D gene is possibly TRBD1 (5 bases). Germline CDR1 and CDR2: SGHRS and YFSETQ. The CDR3 has 13 residues. The V end was cut by 4 bases, the J end by 4 bases, with 12 bases between. The CDR3: CASSASQGYEQYF. The CDR3 region has the DNA TGCGCCAGCAGCGCAAGCCAGGGATACGAGCAGTACTTC.